This TCR beta chain emerged from a study of blood T cell repertoires in COVID-19. V lost 2 bases to trimming and J lost 9 bases, with 12 bases between them. This CDR3 contains 14 residues. CDR1 is SGDLS and CDR2 is YYNGEE in the germline V gene. Original analysis: The assay estimated nucleated cells by amplifying reference gene primers. Generated by immunoSEQ multiplex PCR, the TCRdb table keeps only in-frame clones and is missing some. D and trimming come from the DNA, and the V and J calls and clone size come from that table. The sample has under 250,000 clones, approximately 90% seen once. The study assigned cohorts using participant-reported clinical history. Recovered status in Cohort 3 required two negative PCRs, clearance, or symptom resolution.

The receptor comes from a man aged 35 to 55 who had recovered from COVID-19. This chain connects TRBV9 to TRBJ1-6; TRBD1 might be the D (5 bases). The sequenced material came from PBMCs or T cells enriched from blood (not recorded which). The CDR3 DNA is TGTGCCAGCAGCGTTCAGGGCTTGGGTTCACCCCTCCACTTT. The encoded protein is CASSVQGLGSPLHF. Full variable domain (remainder filled in from reference TRBV9 and TRBJ1-6): DSGVTQTPKHLITATGQRVTLRCSPRSGDLSVYWYQQSLDQGLQFLIQYYNGEERAKGNILERFSAQQFPDLHSELNLSSLELGDSALYFCASSVQGLGSPLHFGNGTRLTVT.